What follows are 23 T cell receptor beta chains derived from one specimen sequenced in a study of shared clonotypes between healthy human individuals. TCRdb's table, derived via immunoSEQ multiplex PCR, lists solely in-frame clones and lacks some. Seen here are roughly 2.2 million clones, 85% to 95% observed once, and the top ten hold about 0.39%. Sequencing input: naive CD4+ T cells from PBMCs. Specified subset: CD45RA+ positively selected. These receptor sequences come from a man aged 18-30 years in good health. Some clones in this sample may be carry-over from other donors' samples.

Only one count was recorded for this clone. This sequence joins TRBV15 and TRBJ2-2; no firm D call. V lost 0 bases and J 6 bases, leaving 17 bases between the germline ends. Germline CDR1 LNHNV, CDR2 YYDKDF (reference sequence). The CDR3 is 17 residues long. The CDR3 loop is CATSRDPQSLIAGELFF. The CDR3, as DNA: TGTGCCACCAGCAGAGATCCCCAGTCTCTAATCGCCGGGGAGCTGTTTTTT.

The V and J genes are TRBV6-1 and TRBJ1-2; 9 bases map to TRBD1. The CDR3 is 15 residues long. J gave up 4 bases and V 7 bases, and 10 bases lay outside the gene matches. Germline CDR1 reads MNHNS; CDR2 reads SASEGT. The CDR3 loop reads CASTTPGTGIYGYTF. CDR3 DNA: TGTGCCAGCACTACGCCCGGGACAGGGATCTATGGCTACACCTTC.

V is TRBV25-1 and J is TRBJ2-1, with 10 positions matching TRBD2. This CDR3 contains 17 residues. Germline CDR1 and CDR2: MGHDK and SYGVNS. The V gene end was trimmed by 4 bases and the J gene end by 7 bases; junction bases not matched to a gene: 13. CDR3 protein: CASSVSTSGMWGNEQFF. The CDR3 bases are TGTGCCAGCAGTGTTAGTACTAGCGGGATGTGGGGAAATGAGCAGTTCTTC.

V usage is TRBV4-2 and J usage is TRBJ1-2; a possible D gene is TRBD1 (6 bases). The V gene lost 1 base and the J gene lost 4 bases, with 16 bases spanning the gap. Per germline, CDR1 LGHNA and CDR2 YNFKEQ. This CDR3 region has 16 residues. As DNA, the CDR3 is TGTGCCAGCAGCCAAGCGGCCGGTCTAGGGGGCTATGGCTACACCTTC. It yields the protein CASSQAAGLGGYGYTF.

This chain uses TRBV7-3 with TRBJ2-5; 7 bases map to TRBD1. The trim removed 4 bases at V and 6 bases at J, leaving 8 bases unmatched. CDR1 SGHTA and CDR2 FQGTGA come from the germline V gene. The CDR3 consists of 14 residues. CDR3 DNA sequence: TGTGCCAGCAGCTCGACAGGGCGGCGGCAGACCCAGTACTTC. Translating gives CASSSTGRRQTQYF.

The chain links TRBV7-2 to TRBJ1-2; no reliable D call. This CDR3 is 16 amino acids long. Germline assignment: CDR1 SGHTA and CDR2 FQGNSA. With 5 bases removed from V and 1 base from J, the gap between germline ends came to 17 bases. CDR3: CASSLRRFPGNYGYTF. The DNA for the CDR3 is TGTGCCAGCAGCCTTCGGCGGTTCCCGGGTAACTATGGCTACACCTTC.

This clone showed up just a few times. The identical CDR3 is also encoded by other nucleotide sequences in the sample. The chain combines TRBV25-1 with TRBJ1-1; TRBD1 matches 7 bases. Germline values: CDR1 MGHDK, CDR2 SYGVNS. V lost 3 bases, J lost 1 base, and 2 bases stayed unmatched. The length of the CDR3 is 14 residues. Written as DNA, the CDR3 is TGTGCCAGCAGTGATAGGACAGGGAACACTGAAGCTTTCTTT. It encodes CASSDRTGNTEAFF.

The V call is TRBV29-1, the J call TRBJ2-3; no firm D call. The CDR3 has 17 residues. Trimming shortened V by 7 bases and J by 0 bases, and 23 bases separated the two germline ends. Germline CDR1 SQVTM, CDR2 ANQGSEA. CDR3 sequence: CSGARDLDYTSTDTQYF. The CDR3 nucleotides are TGCAGCGGGGCGAGAGACCTGGATTATACTAGCACAGATACGCAGTATTTT.

Only a few counts were recorded for this clone. The chain links TRBV7-3 to TRBJ1-2; D is ambiguous. Trimming removed 11 bases at V and 4 bases at J, with 14 bases between. The germline V gene encodes CDR1 SGHTA and CDR2 FQGTGA. The CDR3 has 12 amino acids. The CDR3 protein is CALFPLAYGYTF. CDR3 DNA sequence: TGTGCCCTGTTTCCGCTAGCCTATGGCTACACCTTC.

This chain links TRBV19 with TRBJ1-5; 10 bases match TRBD1. Germline V gene lookup returns CDR1 LNHDA and CDR2 SQIVND (reference sequence). The trim removed 0 bases at V and 2 bases at J, leaving 4 bases unmatched. The CDR3 is 17 residues long. CDR3 nucleotides: TGTGCCAGTAGTATAGATCAGGGGACAGGGGGCAATCAGCCCCAGCATTTT. Amino acid sequence: CASSIDQGTGGNQPQHF.

As to this clone: The same CDR3 arises from other DNA sequences in this sample as well. The chain combines TRBV6-1 with TRBJ1-2, with D tentatively TRBD1 (5 bases). This CDR3 comprises 13 residues. V was pared by 1 base and J by 6 bases, with 9 bases between. Per the germline V gene, CDR1 is MNHNS and CDR2 is SASEGT. In DNA form, the CDR3 reads TGTGCCAGCAGTGAAGGATGGGGGGATGGCTACACCTTC. This codes for CASSEGWGDGYTF.

Note on this clone: Other nucleotide sequences from this sample produce the same CDR3. The chain has TRBV5-1 and TRBJ1-2; 7 nucleotides match TRBD1. Germline-derived CDR1 and CDR2 are SGHRS and YFSETQ. V was clipped by 4 bases and J by 4 bases; unmatched bases: 7. CDR3 length: 14 residues. CDR3 bases: TGCGCCAGCAGCCTGCAGGGGGGGAGCTATGGCTACACCTTC. Its protein is CASSLQGGSYGYTF.

V usage is TRBV15 and J usage is TRBJ2-2; 8 bases align to TRBD1. The junction had 10 bases not matched to a gene; V was cut back by 0 bases and J by 7 bases. Germline V lookup: CDR1 LNHNV, CDR2 YYDKDF (reference sequence). CDR3 size: 17 residues. CDR3 amino acids: CATSRDSRQGWVGELFF. In DNA form, the CDR3 reads TGTGCCACCAGCAGAGATTCCCGACAGGGGTGGGTCGGGGAGCTGTTTTTT.

This chain joins TRBV27 and TRBJ2-1, with a possible D match to TRBD2 (6 bases). Deletions cut 1 base from V and 5 bases from J, with 21 bases between. The germline V gene encodes CDR1 MNHEY and CDR2 SMNVEV (reference sequence). The CDR3 is 18 residues long. CDR3: CASSLWREALSWDNEQFF. The CDR3 DNA is TGTGCCAGCAGTTTATGGAGGGAGGCTCTTTCATGGGACAATGAGCAGTTCTTC.

The chain uses TRBV28 and TRBJ2-3; D gene uncertain. The CDR3 is made up of 14 amino acids. V was trimmed by 1 base and J by 2 bases, leaving 7 bases between them. From germline, CDR1 is MDHEN and CDR2 SYDVKM. The CDR3 DNA reads TGTGCCAGCAGTTTATTTGGGCCCACAGATACGCAGTATTTT. Translated: CASSLFGPTDTQYF.

The V call is TRBV28, the J call TRBJ1-5; the D is unclear. Germline CDR1 MDHEN, CDR2 SYDVKM. The CDR3 is made up of 15 amino acids. Trimming shortened V by 2 bases and J by 6 bases, and 14 bases separated the two germline ends. The CDR3, as DNA: TGTGCCAGCAGTTTAACAAAGCGGGTTCGTCAGCCCCAGCATTTT. It codes for CASSLTKRVRQPQHF.

The chain recombines TRBV7-3 with TRBJ2-3; the match to TRBD2 covers 7 bases. The germline V gene encodes CDR1 SGHTA and CDR2 FQGTGA. The CDR3 is 14 residues long. V lost 5 bases, J lost 3 bases, and 5 bases stayed unmatched. The CDR3 DNA is TGTGCCAGCAGCGATAGAGCGGGGACAGATACGCAGTATTTT. Its protein product is CASSDRAGTDTQYF.

The rearrangement links TRBV29-1 to TRBJ1-6; maybe TRBD1 (5 bases). The CDR3 extends over 13 amino acids. CDR1 and CDR2 (germline): SQVTM, ANQGSEA. V was cut by 7 bases and J by 6 bases, with 13 bases left in between. The CDR3, as DNA: TGCAGCGCCCAGCAGGGAGTTAATTCACCCCTCCACTTT. This gives the protein CSAQQGVNSPLHF. The variable domain in full, with the rest retrieved from reference TRBV29-1 and TRBJ1-6, is SAVISQKPSRDICQRGTSLTIQCQVDSQVTMMFWYRQQPGQSLTLIATANQGSEATYESGFVIDKFPISRPNLTFSTLTVSNMSPEDSSIYLCSAQQGVNSPLHFGNGTRLTVT.

The genes are TRBV7-2 and TRBJ2-5; 11 bases are a match to TRBD1. CDR1 and CDR2 from the germline V gene are SGHTA and FQGNSA. CDR3 length: 15 amino acids. V lost 4 bases to trimming and J lost 5 bases; unmatched junction nucleotides: 6. CDR3 nucleotides: TGTGCCAGCAGCTCCCAGGACAGGGGGCGGGAGACCCAGTACTTC. Protein: CASSSQDRGRETQYF. The entire variable domain, with the rest obtained from reference TRBV7-2 and TRBJ2-5, is as follows: GAGVSQSPSNKVTEKGKDVELRCDPISGHTALYWYRQSLGQGLEFLIYFQGNSAPDKSGLPSDRFSAERTGGSVSTLTIQRTQQEDSAVYLCASSSQDRGRETQYFGPGTRLLVL.

The chain recombines TRBV11-2 with TRBJ2-7; D is ambiguous. Trimming took 2 bases from V and 0 from J, leaving 8 bases between them. This CDR3 region has 14 residues. Germline V CDR1 and CDR2: SGHAT, FQNNGV. CDR3 region: CASSLQVTSYEQYF. The CDR3 nucleotides are TGTGCCAGCAGCTTACAGGTGACCTCCTACGAGCAGTACTTC.

The chain employs TRBV9 and TRBJ2-2, with TRBD2 identical over 8 bases. Germline assignment: CDR1 SGDLS and CDR2 YYNGEE. The CDR3 spans 16 residues. With V trimmed by 3 bases and J by 1 base, 5 bases remained unmatched. DNA for the CDR3: TGTGCCAGCAGCGAACGAAGCGGGGGGAACACCGGGGAGCTGTTTTTT. It translates to CASSERSGGNTGELFF.

The CDR3: CASGQAGGYEQYF. CDR3 DNA: TGTGCCAGCGGTCAGGCGGGAGGCTACGAGCAGTACTTC. The genes are TRBV7-2 and TRBJ2-7; 8 nucleotides line up with TRBD2. The CDR3 consists of 13 residues. Germline V gene data show CDR1 as SGHTA and CDR2 as FQGNSA. J was trimmed by 3 bases and V by 8 bases; bases with no gene match: 6. The full variable domain, with the rest looked up from reference TRBV7-2 and TRBJ2-7, is GAGVSQSPSNKVTEKGKDVELRCDPISGHTALYWYRQSLGQGLEFLIYFQGNSAPDKSGLPSDRFSAERTGGSVSTLTIQRTQQEDSAVYLCASGQAGGYEQYFGPGTRLTVT.

V usage is TRBV2 and J usage is TRBJ1-1, with D uncertain. Germline CDR1 SNHLY, CDR2 FYNNEI. The CDR3 is 14 residues long. V was shortened by 2 bases and J by 2 bases, with 9 bases between the two germline ends. The CDR3: CASSEFLGNTEAFF. CDR3 nucleotides: TGTGCCAGCAGTGAATTCTTGGGAAACACTGAAGCTTTCTTT.